This passage covers 15 T cell receptor beta chains from one sample sequenced in a study of multiple sclerosis patients with progressive multifocal leukoencephalopathy. This sample's time point: before natalizumab initiation. Assay: immunoSEQ multiplex PCR; the TCRdb copy retains only in-frame clones and omits some. The data show 25,000 to 35,000 clones, 88% seen once. Sequencing was done on a sample of PBMCs. Source of these receptors: a human donor with multiple sclerosis.

The chain has TRBV5-6 and TRBJ2-3; the D gene could be TRBD1 or TRBD2 (5 bases each). The CDR3 runs 16 residues. Germline values: CDR1 SGHDT, CDR2 YYEEEE. The V gene lost 4 bases and the J gene lost 2 bases, with 17 bases spanning the gap. CDR3 amino acids: CASSIAPGRDTDTQYF. Written as DNA, the CDR3 is TGTGCCAGCAGCATAGCCCCGGGGCGCGACACAGATACGCAGTATTTT. Filled out from reference TRBV5-6 and TRBJ2-3, the complete variable domain reads DAGVTQSPTHLIKTRGQQVTLRCSPKSGHDTVSWYQQALGQGPQFIFQYYEEEERQRGNFPDRFSGHQFPNYSSELNVNALLLGDSALYLCASSIAPGRDTDTQYFGPGTRLTVL.

The chain carries TRBV4-3 and TRBJ1-1, with D possibly matching TRBD1 (5 bases). Per germline, CDR1 LGHNA and CDR2 YSLEER. CDR3 length equals 17 residues. The V end was cut by 0 bases, the J end by 1 base, with 15 bases between. CDR3 amino acids: CASSQDLSGKRNTEAFF. The CDR3 nucleotides are TGCGCCAGCAGCCAAGATCTATCAGGGAAGAGGAACACTGAAGCTTTCTTT.

The rearrangement uses TRBV6-6 and TRBJ1-5; D is perhaps TRBD1 (6 bases). Trimming took off 8 bases at V and 2 bases at J, with 10 bases between the two ends. Germline CDR1 MNHNY, CDR2 SVGAGI (reference sequence). This CDR3 region has 13 residues. The CDR3 bases are TGTGCCAGCGCACAGGGCGGCAATCAGCCCCAGCATTTT. It specifies CASAQGGNQPQHF.

The chain employs TRBV5-1 and TRBJ2-7; D call uncertain. This CDR3 comprises 14 residues. Trimming stripped 0 bases from V and 3 bases from J, with 10 bases between. The germline V gene has CDR1 SGHRS and CDR2 YFSETQ. The CDR3: CASSLAGVGYEQYF. DNA of the CDR3: TGCGCCAGCAGCTTGGCCGGAGTTGGCTACGAGCAGTACTTC.

The gene calls are TRBV7-9 and TRBJ2-4; no definite D call. The CDR3 extends over 16 amino acids. The V gene lost 3 bases and the J gene lost 0 bases, with 12 bases spanning the gap. Per the germline V gene, CDR1 is SEHNR and CDR2 is FQNEAQ (reference sequence). The CDR3 DNA is TGTGCCAGCAGCTTTGAGGAAAGTTCAGCCAAAAACATTCAGTACTTC. Residues: CASSFEESSAKNIQYF.

This clone turned up a few times. The J gene is TRBJ1-3, the V gene TRBV18, with D hard to call. In germline, CDR1 is KGHSH, CDR2 LQKENI. CDR3 length: 17 amino acids. V lost 2 bases, J lost 1 base, and 15 bases lay in between. The CDR3 region is CASSPFGARESGNTIYF. The CDR3, as DNA: TGTGCCAGCTCACCATTTGGAGCGAGGGAGTCTGGAAACACCATATATTTT.

This chain connects TRBV27 to TRBJ1-5, with 9 bases matching TRBD1. J lost 1 base, V lost 3 bases, and 4 bases had no gene match. Germline V gene sequence: CDR1 MNHEY, CDR2 SMNVEV (reference sequence). There are 16 residues in the CDR3. CDR3 residues: CASSLDRGTSNQPQHF. In DNA, the CDR3 is TGTGCCAGCAGTTTGGACAGGGGAACAAGCAATCAGCCCCAGCATTTT.

This clone came up a few times. The V and J genes are TRBV19 and TRBJ1-1; no clear D gene. Trimming removed 10 bases from V and 10 bases from J, with 13 bases in between. This CDR3 has 10 amino acids. Germline loops: CDR1 LNHDA, CDR2 SQIVND (reference sequence). This CDR3 reads CATEGSSAFF. CDR3 DNA: TGTGCCACTGAGGGCTCGTCAGCTTTCTTT.

The chain carries TRBV27 and TRBJ1-6; D is perhaps TRBD1 (5 bases). The CDR3 extends over 15 amino acids. CDR1 and CDR2 from the germline V gene are MNHEY and SMNVEV (reference sequence). V lost 5 bases, J lost 8 bases, and 16 bases lay in between. CDR3 in amino acids: CASSLLQVKDSPLHF. CDR3 in DNA: TGTGCCAGCAGTCTCTTACAGGTCAAGGATTCACCCCTCCACTTT.

J is TRBJ1-1 and V is TRBV5-1; D is unclear. This CDR3 is 13 amino acids long. Germline CDR1 is SGHRS and CDR2 is YFSETQ. Trimming shortened V by 1 base and J by 2 bases, and 6 bases separated the two germline ends. The CDR3 sequence: CASSLYVNTEAFF. The CDR3 nucleotides read TGCGCCAGCAGCTTGTACGTCAACACTGAAGCTTTCTTT. Based on the CDR3 plus reference TRBV5-1 and TRBJ1-1, the full variable domain is KAGVTQTPRYLIKTRGQQVTLSCSPISGHRSVSWYQQTPGQGLQFLFEYFSETQRNKGNFPGRFSGRQFSNSRSEMNVSTLELGDSALYLCASSLYVNTEAFFGQGTRLTVV.

On this clone: The same CDR3 also results from other DNA sequences found in this sample. This chain uses TRBV5-6 with TRBJ2-2; 9 bases agree with TRBD2. With V trimmed by 0 bases and J by 5 bases, 5 bases remained unmatched. Germline V gene sequence: CDR1 SGHDT, CDR2 YYEEEE. This CDR3 comprises 16 residues. CDR3 loop: CASSLGLAGITGELFF. The DNA for the CDR3 is TGTGCCAGCAGCTTGGGGCTAGCGGGGATTACCGGGGAGCTGTTTTTT.

The V and J genes are TRBV6-1 and TRBJ2-7, with TRBD2 matching over 8 bases. The CDR3 is 16 residues long. Looked up from germline, CDR1 is MNHNS and CDR2 is SASEGT. V lost 0 bases, J lost 4 bases, and 8 bases stayed unmatched. This chain's CDR3 is CASSEAGLAGRYEQYF. CDR3 DNA: TGTGCCAGCAGTGAAGCAGGGCTAGCGGGTCGTTACGAGCAGTACTTC.

The chain links TRBV27 to TRBJ1-2; the match to TRBD1 covers 7 bases. Losses at the gene ends were 5 bases for V and 7 bases for J; bases not matched to a gene: 7. The length of the CDR3 is 13 residues. The germline CDR1 and CDR2 sequences are MNHEY and SMNVEV (reference sequence). The DNA of the CDR3 is TGTGCCAGCAGTCCGACAGGGCAGAGTGGCTACACCTTC. Protein product: CASSPTGQSGYTF.

V is TRBV29-1 and J is TRBJ1-1; D not resolved. V lost 1 base and J 0 bases, leaving 6 bases between the germline ends. From germline, CDR1 is SQVTM and CDR2 ANQGSEA. This CDR3 contains 13 residues. The CDR3 loop is CSVEGQLNTEAFF. The DNA for the CDR3 is TGCAGCGTTGAAGGACAACTGAACACTGAAGCTTTCTTT.

The gene calls are TRBV30 and TRBJ2-7; 9 nucleotides agree with TRBD2. CDR1 is GTSNPN, CDR2 SVGIG, per germline (reference sequence). The CDR3 spans 16 residues. V was clipped by 7 bases and J by 1 base; unmatched bases: 14. CDR3 DNA: TGTGCCTTCGCCCGAGCGGGGGGCAAGTATTCCTACGAGCAGTACTTC. It encodes CAFARAGGKYSYEQYF.